One TCR beta chain is described in this entry. The target of this receptor is not known. Base quality data are lacking; no much larger clone is found one base away. The data originate from a study of CD8 T cells in ankylosing spondylitis (dated by TCRdb to 2015 to 2018). Regarding the study in general: The study profiled T cell receptor beta repertoires in healthy donors and ankylosing spondylitis patients to find disease-linked TCR variants. The whole study cohort included 108 healthy donors and some 27 ankylosing spondylitis patients. Peripheral blood was sampled, and synovial fluid was also collected from ankylosing spondylitis patients.

Sequencing was performed on an Illumina HiSeq 2500. TCR beta libraries were prepared by quantitative 5'-RACE with molecular barcodes. The original pipeline was this. A new computational method, built on a probabilistic model of VDJ rearrangement, was used to identify disease-linked TCR variants. TCRdb ran its own pipeline on the public reads, namely fastp trimming at Q25 and MiXCR clone calling, and kept in-frame beta chains. All rows with the same CDR3 protein become a single entry with the most common DNA and genes. These V and J calls derive from TCRdb rather than the authors' analysis. The sample table holds about 240,000 distinct CDR3 sequences, of which under 30% were seen once. Of the sample, over 0.55% falls within the top ten clones. Sequences MGHDK (CDR1) and SYGVNS (CDR2) are obtained from the germline V gene. The CDR3 contains 14 residues, cysteine and phenylalanine counted. The kept DNA is CDR3 alone, 42 bases in frame from the first base. The V end loses 8 bases and the J end loses 3 bases, and a stretch of 16 bases separates them.

What the research found in general, with its limitations: Some motif variants were previously reported in synovial fluid and blood of reactive arthritis patients, suggesting common disease-initiation mechanisms. Blood from ankylosing spondylitis patients appeared to be characterized by a TCR beta motif made up of seven or eight highly homologous amino acid variants. The disease-linked clones had a CD8+ phenotype and were found at relatively low frequencies in peripheral blood. The disease-linked clones were reported to be significantly enriched in matched synovial fluid samples from ankylosing spondylitis patients.

Sequenced material: blood, either unsorted or a sorted T cell fraction (not recorded which). The source is a male donor with ankylosing spondylitis or in good health (not recorded which). The chain couples TRBV25-1 to TRBJ2-5; TRBD1 is perhaps the D gene, given 6 matching bases. The nucleotides are TGTGCCAGCGCCGTGACAGGACCAGAAGAGACCCAGTACTTC. Its translation reads: CASAVTGPEETQYF.